The present entry profiles one TCR beta chain with its context. Its antigen is not known. This specimen comes from a study of shared clonotypes between healthy human individuals. Study conclusions and caveats: Among the subsets, naive ones generally showed larger estimated richness than memory ones. Naive CD4 clonotypes were shared across a handful of donors at about 5.3%.

V shed 3 bases, J shed 3 bases, and the junction held 4 bases outside the gene matches. The CDR3 is made up of 16 amino acids. Germline-derived CDR1 and CDR2 are KGHSH and LQKENI. Assay runs were performed at deep level. It was 200 to 250 ng DNA, approximately 30,000 T cell genomes, that sorted-subset replicate PCRs used. The repertoire was sequenced with immunoSEQ multiplex PCR; TCRdb's copy has only in-frame clones and lacks some. The data hold roughly 2 million clones, with approximately 95% observed a single time. Naive CD8 cells, CD45RO-negative and positively selected for CCR7, excluded terminally differentiated effector memory CD45RA+ cells.

This receptor was obtained from a man younger than 35 in good health. The J gene is TRBJ2-7, the V gene TRBV18; 14 bases are a match to TRBD2. The sequencing sample was made of naive CD8+ T cells sorted from blood. This CDR3 reads CASSPGLAGEFYEQYF. CDR3 DNA sequence: TGTGCCAGCTCACCGGGACTAGCGGGAGAGTTCTACGAGCAGTACTTC.